This section outlines one TCR beta chain sequence together with its context. Other DNA sequences in the same sample also yield this CDR3. The V segment lost 2 bases and the J segment 2 bases; nucleotides outside the gene matches: 0. The CDR3 has 14 residues. Germline V CDR1 and CDR2: KGHSH, LQKENI. This specimen belongs to a study of blood T cell repertoires in COVID-19. The assay was immunoSEQ multiplex PCR, and TCRdb's table has in-frame clones only and misses some. This sample has 300,000 to 400,000 clones, with around 91% found just once. The TCR sequence derives from a young woman who had recovered from COVID-19. V and J are TRBV18 and TRBJ1-5; 7 positions agree with TRBD1. The sample consisted of peripheral blood. Here the CDR3 DNA reads TGTGCCAGCTCACCAGGACAGGGCAATCAGCCCCAGCATTTT. It yields the protein CASSPGQGNQPQHF.